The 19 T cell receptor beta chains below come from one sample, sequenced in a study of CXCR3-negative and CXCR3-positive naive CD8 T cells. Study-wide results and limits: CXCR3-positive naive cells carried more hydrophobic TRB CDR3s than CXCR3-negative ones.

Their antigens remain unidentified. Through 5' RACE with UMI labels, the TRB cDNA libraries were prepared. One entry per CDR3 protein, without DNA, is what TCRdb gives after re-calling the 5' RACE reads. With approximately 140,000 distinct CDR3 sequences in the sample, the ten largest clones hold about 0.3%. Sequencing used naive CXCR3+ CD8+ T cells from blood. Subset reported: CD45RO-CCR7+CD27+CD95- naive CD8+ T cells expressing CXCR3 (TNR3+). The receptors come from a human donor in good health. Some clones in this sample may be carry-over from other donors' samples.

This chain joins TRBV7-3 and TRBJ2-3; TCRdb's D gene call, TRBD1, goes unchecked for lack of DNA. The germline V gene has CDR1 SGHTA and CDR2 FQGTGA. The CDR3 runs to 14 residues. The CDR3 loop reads CASSLGGPADTQYF.

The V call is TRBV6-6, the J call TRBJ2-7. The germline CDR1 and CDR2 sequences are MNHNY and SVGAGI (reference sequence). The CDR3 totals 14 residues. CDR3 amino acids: CASSYYGFGYEQYF.

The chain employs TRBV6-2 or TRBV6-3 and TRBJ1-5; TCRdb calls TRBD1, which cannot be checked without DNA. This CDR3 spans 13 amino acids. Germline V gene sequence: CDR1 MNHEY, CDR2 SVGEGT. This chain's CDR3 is CASSYGGLEPQHF.

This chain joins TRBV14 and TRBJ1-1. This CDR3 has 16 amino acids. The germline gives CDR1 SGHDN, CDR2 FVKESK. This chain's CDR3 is CASSSSEPSMNTEAFF.

The CDR3 is CASSFVVTGELFF. J is TRBJ2-2 and V is TRBV13. The CDR3 is made up of 13 amino acids. Germline loops: CDR1 PRHDT, CDR2 FYEKMQ (reference sequence).

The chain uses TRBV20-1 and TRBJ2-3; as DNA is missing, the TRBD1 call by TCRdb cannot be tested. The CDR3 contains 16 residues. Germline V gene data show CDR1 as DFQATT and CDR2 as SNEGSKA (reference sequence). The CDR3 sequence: CSARDHRVSHTDTQYF.

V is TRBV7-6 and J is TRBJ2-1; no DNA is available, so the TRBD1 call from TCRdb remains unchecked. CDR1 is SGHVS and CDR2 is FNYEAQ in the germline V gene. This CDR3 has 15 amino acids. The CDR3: CASSLIREAYNEQFF.

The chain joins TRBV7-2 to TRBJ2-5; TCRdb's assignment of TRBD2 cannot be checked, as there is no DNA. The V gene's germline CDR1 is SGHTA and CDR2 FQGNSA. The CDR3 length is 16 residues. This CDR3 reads CASSFGTSNGGETQYF.

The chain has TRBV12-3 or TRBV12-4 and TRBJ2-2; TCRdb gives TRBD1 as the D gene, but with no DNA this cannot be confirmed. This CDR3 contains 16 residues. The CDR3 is CASSALLGTRSGELFF.

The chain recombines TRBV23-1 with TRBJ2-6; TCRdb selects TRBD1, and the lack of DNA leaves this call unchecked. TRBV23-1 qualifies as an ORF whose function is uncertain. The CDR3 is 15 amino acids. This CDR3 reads CASSQPGVGANVLAF.

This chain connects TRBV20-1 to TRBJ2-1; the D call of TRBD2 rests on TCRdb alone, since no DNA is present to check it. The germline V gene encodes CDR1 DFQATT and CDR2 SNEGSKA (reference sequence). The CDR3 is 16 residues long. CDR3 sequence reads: CSASRWEEGSYNEQFF.

This chain's CDR3 is CASSADGELFF. V gene TRBV3-2 combines with J gene TRBJ2-2. TRBV3-2 is a known pseudogene. The CDR3 has 11 amino acids.

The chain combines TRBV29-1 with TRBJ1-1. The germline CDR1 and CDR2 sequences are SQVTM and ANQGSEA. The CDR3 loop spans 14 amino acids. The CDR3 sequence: CSVEDQGTNTEAFF.

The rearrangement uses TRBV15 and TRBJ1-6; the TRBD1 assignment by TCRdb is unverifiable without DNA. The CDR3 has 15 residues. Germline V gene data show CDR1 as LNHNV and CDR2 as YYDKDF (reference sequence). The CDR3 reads CATSRDGRQASPLHF.

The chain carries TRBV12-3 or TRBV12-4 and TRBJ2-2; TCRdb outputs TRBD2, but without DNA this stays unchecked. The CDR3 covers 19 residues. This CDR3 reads CASTFIGLAGGRNTGELFF.

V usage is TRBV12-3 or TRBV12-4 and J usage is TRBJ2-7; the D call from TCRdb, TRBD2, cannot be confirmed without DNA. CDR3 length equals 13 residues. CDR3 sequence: CASSPGLIYEQYF.

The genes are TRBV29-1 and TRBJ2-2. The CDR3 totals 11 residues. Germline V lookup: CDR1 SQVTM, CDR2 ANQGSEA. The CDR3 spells CSVDSAGELFF.

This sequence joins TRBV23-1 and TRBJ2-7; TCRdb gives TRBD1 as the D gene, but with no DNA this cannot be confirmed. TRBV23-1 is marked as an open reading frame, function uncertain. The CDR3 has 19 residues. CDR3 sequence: CASSLRRLFPRDRAYEQYF.

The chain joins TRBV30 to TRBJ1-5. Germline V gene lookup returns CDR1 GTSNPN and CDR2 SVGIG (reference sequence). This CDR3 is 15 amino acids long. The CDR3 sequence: CAWSVRSGGNQPQHF.